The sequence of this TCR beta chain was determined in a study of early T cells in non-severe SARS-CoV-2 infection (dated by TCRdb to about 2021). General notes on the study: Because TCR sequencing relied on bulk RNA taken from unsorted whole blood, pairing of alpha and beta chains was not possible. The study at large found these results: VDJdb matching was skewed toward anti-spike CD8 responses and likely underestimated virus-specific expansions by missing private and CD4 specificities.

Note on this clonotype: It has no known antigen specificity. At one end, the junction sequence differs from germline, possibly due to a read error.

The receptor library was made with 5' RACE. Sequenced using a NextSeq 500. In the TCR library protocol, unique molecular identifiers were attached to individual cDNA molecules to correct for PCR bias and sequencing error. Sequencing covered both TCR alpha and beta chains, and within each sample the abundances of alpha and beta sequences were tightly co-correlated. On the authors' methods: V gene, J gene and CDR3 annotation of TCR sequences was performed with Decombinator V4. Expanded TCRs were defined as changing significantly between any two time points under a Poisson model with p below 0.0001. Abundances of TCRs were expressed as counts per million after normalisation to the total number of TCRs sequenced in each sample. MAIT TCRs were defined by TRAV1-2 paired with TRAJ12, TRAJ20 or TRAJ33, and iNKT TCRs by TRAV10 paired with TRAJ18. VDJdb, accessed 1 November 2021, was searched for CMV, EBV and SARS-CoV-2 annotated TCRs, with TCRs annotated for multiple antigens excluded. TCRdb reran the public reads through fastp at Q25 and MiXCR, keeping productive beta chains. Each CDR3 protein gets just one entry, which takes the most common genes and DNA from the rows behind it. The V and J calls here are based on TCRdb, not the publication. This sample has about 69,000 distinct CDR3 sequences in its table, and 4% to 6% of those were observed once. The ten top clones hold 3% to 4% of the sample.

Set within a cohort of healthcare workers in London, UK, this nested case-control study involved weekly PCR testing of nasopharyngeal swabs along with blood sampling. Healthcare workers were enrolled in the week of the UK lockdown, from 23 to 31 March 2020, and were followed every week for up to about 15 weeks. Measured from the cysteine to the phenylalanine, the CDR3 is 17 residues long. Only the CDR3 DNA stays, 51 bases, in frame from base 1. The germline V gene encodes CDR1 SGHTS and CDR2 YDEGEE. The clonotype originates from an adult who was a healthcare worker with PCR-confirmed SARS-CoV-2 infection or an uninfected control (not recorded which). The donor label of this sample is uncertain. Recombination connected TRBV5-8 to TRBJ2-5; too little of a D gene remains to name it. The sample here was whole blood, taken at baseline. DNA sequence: TGTGCCAGCAGCTTAGGTTTGAACGGACCAAACCAGGAGACCCAGTACTTC. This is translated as CASSLGLNGPNQETQYF.